The T cell receptor (beta chain) described here comes from a study of cytomegalovirus exposure and HLA in healthy donors. The PCR employed 60 Vbeta primers together with 13 Jbeta primers. Assay used: immunoSEQ multiplex PCR; TCRdb lists only in-frame clones, some missing. Among about 140,000 clones listed, more than 75% were seen once. The sequence was obtained from a female donor in good health and CMV-seronegative. Sample: PBMCs.

CDR3 sequence: CASSSPSGIGREQYF. The CDR3 DNA reads as TGTGCCAGCAGCTCTCCGAGCGGGATAGGGCGGGAGCAGTACTTC. This rearrangement joins TRBV7-2 to TRBJ2-7, with 7 bases fitting TRBD2. CDR3 size: 15 residues. Germline trimming cut 4 bases from V and 7 bases from J; bases unmatched to any gene: 13. Germline V lookup: CDR1 SGHTA, CDR2 FQGNSA.